This record covers a single TCR beta chain. This entry belongs to a study of blood T cell repertoires in COVID-19. Background on the study: Material from acute and convalescent COVID-19 was sourced from the United States, Italy and Spain. PBMCs, B-cell-depleted T cells, or T cells provided the cDNA or gDNA that made up the material.

As handled by the study authors: Nucleated cell number was recorded as an estimate derived from reference gene primer amplification. Some clones are missing from TCRdb's copy, which holds only in-frame ones; the method was immunoSEQ multiplex PCR. D and trimming were read from the DNA, whereas the V and J calls and clone size are those reported in that table. This sample yields about 150,000 clones, of which more than 75% are seen a single time; around 4% belongs to the top ten. V was pared by 5 bases and J by 6 bases, with 12 bases between. CDR1 SGHRS and CDR2 YFSETQ come from the germline V gene. This CDR3 region has 12 residues.

The source of this sequence is a man between 60 and 70 years old with acute or convalescent COVID-19. The sample comprised peripheral blood. The chain joins TRBV5-1 to TRBJ2-7, with D tentatively TRBD1 (5 bases). CDR3 protein: CASRGLRTEQYF. CDR3 nucleotides: TGCGCCAGCAGGGGGCTACGCACCGAGCAGTACTTC.